The 24 T cell receptor beta chains below were found in one sample sequenced in a study of low-dose radiotherapy and immunotherapy resistance in tumors. The time point is: before trial treatment. First-strand cDNA used TRAV- and TRBV-specific primers, covering alpha and beta chains. A constant-region primer paired with the V-primer adapter amplified TCRs over about 19 PCR cycles. TCRdb reprocessed the reads via MiXCR and lists one record per CDR3 protein. The sample yields roughly 39,000 distinct CDR3 sequences, around 30% seen once. The sample here was PBMCs, taken before treatment. The source is a male donor with gallbladder cancer.

This clonotype was seen at least ten times. The chain employs TRBV7-2 and TRBJ2-1; 12 positions agree with TRBD2. With V trimmed by 6 bases and J by 8 bases, 5 bases remained unmatched. The V gene's germline CDR1 is SGHTA and CDR2 FQGNSA. The CDR3 totals 14 residues. CDR3 residues: CASRLAGGGDEQFF. The CDR3 DNA is TGTGCCAGCAGGCTAGCGGGAGGGGGGGATGAGCAGTTCTTC.

This clonotype was seen repeatedly, ten times or more. The genes are TRBV2 and TRBJ1-5; 7 nucleotides match TRBD1. The ends lost 7 bases at V and 0 bases at J; junction bases unmatched: 3. In germline, CDR1 is SNHLY, CDR2 FYNNEI. The CDR3 is 14 residues long. The DNA of the CDR3 is TGTGCCAGCACCCGGACAGGTAGCAATCAGCCCCAGCATTTT. Its translation is CASTRTGSNQPQHF.

This clonotype was recorded many times. The V gene is TRBV14, the J gene TRBJ2-6; D unresolved. V lost 2 bases and J lost 1, with 3 bases in between. Germline loops: CDR1 SGHDN, CDR2 FVKESK. CDR3 length: 14 residues. CDR3 DNA: TGTGCCAGCAGCCAACGGTCTGGGGCCAACGTCCTGACTTTC. Translating it yields CASSQRSGANVLTF.

This clonotype showed up just once. The chain couples TRBV5-4 to TRBJ1-6; D is possibly TRBD1 (6 bases). The CDR3 has 16 residues. Trimming took 4 bases from V and 0 from J, leaving 11 bases between them. Germline V gene sequence: CDR1 SGHNT, CDR2 YYREEE (reference sequence). The CDR3 DNA is TGTGCCAGCAGCCCCACAGGGAGCTCCTATAATTCACCCCTCCACTTT. Amino acids: CASSPTGSSYNSPLHF.

This clonotype was detected only a few times. The gene calls are TRBV12-3 or TRBV12-4 and TRBJ1-1; D perhaps matches TRBD1 (6 bases). This CDR3 region has 12 residues. V gave up 7 bases and J gave up 6 bases, with 12 bases separating them. The CDR3 DNA sequence: TGTGCCAGCACAGGGGAGACAGCTGAAGCTTTCTTT. This sequence encodes CASTGETAEAFF.

This sequence joins TRBV28 and TRBJ1-3; D not certain. V was cut by 5 bases and J by 7 bases, with 9 bases left in between. Germline V gene sequence: CDR1 MDHEN, CDR2 SYDVKM. CDR3 length equals 12 residues. In DNA, the CDR3 is TGTGCCAGCAGTACGGGAGTTAACACCATATATTTT. Amino acids: CASSTGVNTIYF. The variable domain in full, completed from reference TRBV28 and TRBJ1-3, reads DVKVTQSSRYLVKRTGEKVFLECVQDMDHENMFWYRQDPGLGLRLIYFSYDVKMKEKGDIPEGYSVSREKKERFSLILESASTNQTSMYLCASSTGVNTIYFGEGSWLTVV.

This clonotype has a count of ten or more. The J gene is TRBJ2-2, the V gene TRBV6-2 or TRBV6-3, with a weak D call TRBD2 (7 bases). Trimming took off 10 bases at V and 1 base at J, with 19 bases between the two ends. This CDR3 has 16 residues. The germline gives CDR1 MNHEY, CDR2 SVGEGT. CDR3 amino acids: CATRGGVIGNTGELFF. CDR3 nucleotides: TGTGCCACCCGAGGGGGGGTCATCGGGAACACCGGGGAGCTGTTTTTT.

This clonotype was found a few times. The chain joins TRBV7-8 to TRBJ2-3; no firm D call. V shed 4 bases and J shed 2 bases, with 7 bases lying between them. This CDR3 spans 13 amino acids. Germline CDR1 is SGHVS and CDR2 is FQNEAQ. The CDR3, as DNA: TGTGCCAGCAGCTACCTCTTCACAGATACGCAGTATTTT. This encodes CASSYLFTDTQYF.

A word on this clonotype: A read error is likely here: a far larger clone is one base away. This sequence joins TRBV5-3 and TRBJ2-2, with D possibly matching TRBD1 (5 bases). TRBV5-3 is identified as an open reading frame with a role that is uncertain. Between the trimmed V and J ends, which lost 8 bases and 6 bases, there was a span of 20 bases. CDR3 length: 15 residues. Here the CDR3 reads CASRLVGVSAGELFF. The CDR3 region has the DNA TGTGCCAGCAGGTTGGTAGGGGTTTCCGCCGGGGAGCTGTTTTTT.

This clonotype has ten or more counts. The chain joins TRBV5-1 to TRBJ1-2; D not certain. The CDR3 is 12 amino acids. Trimming cost V 5 bases and J 8 bases, with 13 bases left between them. Per germline, CDR1 SGHRS and CDR2 YFSETQ. The CDR3 sequence: CASSDTVEGYTF. DNA of the CDR3: TGCGCCAGCAGTGACACCGTGGAGGGCTACACCTTC.

Many counts were recorded for this clonotype. The chain has TRBV19 and TRBJ2-1; tentatively, D is TRBD2 (6 bases). Trimming left V 5 bases short and J 4 bases short, with 12 bases between. CDR3 length equals 14 residues. Germline CDR1 reads LNHDA; CDR2 reads SQIVND (reference sequence). CDR3 region: CASSRSSDYNEQFF. The DNA of the CDR3 is TGTGCCAGTAGTCGCTCTAGCGATTACAATGAGCAGTTCTTC.

This clonotype has ten or more counts. The V call is TRBV5-1, the J call TRBJ2-1, with D possibly matching TRBD2 (6 bases). V was pared by 3 bases and J by 5 bases, with 15 bases between. The CDR3 consists of 15 residues. The germline gives CDR1 SGHRS, CDR2 YFSETQ. This CDR3 is CASSSAGTFNNEQFF. CDR3 nucleotides: TGCGCCAGCAGCTCGGCCGGGACTTTCAACAATGAGCAGTTCTTC.

As to this clonotype: This likely came from a read error, as a far larger clone is one base away. This chain connects TRBV28 to TRBJ2-5, with 9 bases fitting TRBD1. The germline gives CDR1 MDHEN, CDR2 SYDVKM. Trimming at V came to 6 bases and at J to 5 bases, leaving 13 bases not matched to a gene. The CDR3 contains 16 residues. CDR3 coding DNA: TGTGCCAGCAGGCCAAACGAACAGGGGGCGATTGAGACCCAGTACTTC. It is translated as CASRPNEQGAIETQYF.

This clonotype was picked up many times. The V gene is TRBV19, the J gene TRBJ2-7; D may be TRBD2 (5 bases). V shed 1 base and J shed 4 bases, with 14 bases lying between them. Germline-derived CDR1 and CDR2 are LNHDA and SQIVND (reference sequence). The CDR3 runs to 15 residues. The CDR3 DNA reads TGTGCCAGTAGTATAGCTCGACAAGGACTGTACGAGCAGTACTTC. Protein sequence: CASSIARQGLYEQYF.

Ten or more counts support this clonotype. The chain combines TRBV20-1 with TRBJ1-4; 8 bases map to TRBD1. CDR3 size: 15 residues. Trimming removed 1 base from V and 2 bases from J; junction bases left unmatched: 3. Germline CDR1 and CDR2: DFQATT and SNEGSKA (reference sequence). Here the CDR3 DNA reads TGCAGTGCTAGAGCTACAGGGGGTACTAATGAAAAACTGTTTTTT. Protein product: CSARATGGTNEKLFF.

The rearrangement joins TRBV15 to TRBJ1-5; D is unclear. The germline V gene encodes CDR1 LNHNV and CDR2 YYDKDF (reference sequence). Trimming took off 1 base at V and 2 bases at J, with 3 bases between the two ends. CDR3 length equals 13 residues. The CDR3 loop is CATSRGGNQPQHF. DNA of the CDR3: TGTGCCACCAGCAGAGGCGGCAATCAGCCCCAGCATTTT.

This clonotype is labeled medium-sized. The genes are TRBV28 and TRBJ1-3, with TRBD1 matching 9 bases. With V trimmed by 5 bases and J by 3 bases, 11 bases remained unmatched. The CDR3 sequence is 17 residues long. Germline lookup yields CDR1 MDHEN and CDR2 SYDVKM. CDR3 nucleotides: TGTGCCAGCAGTCCGCATTCCGGGACAGGGTTTGGAAACACCATATATTTT. Translating it yields CASSPHSGTGFGNTIYF.

V and J are TRBV12-3 or TRBV12-4 and TRBJ2-6; D call uncertain. This CDR3 is built from 15 residues. The V and J ends lost 6 bases and 0 bases respectively, with 9 bases between them. The DNA for the CDR3 is TGTGCCAGCAGGTATTTTTCCTCTGGGGCCAACGTCCTGACTTTC. This gives the protein CASRYFSSGANVLTF.

This clonotype was detected ten times or more. The chain employs TRBV20-1 and TRBJ2-1; 7 nucleotides align to TRBD2. V was clipped by 6 bases and J by 4 bases; unmatched bases: 12. The CDR3 contains 15 residues. Germline CDR1 reads DFQATT; CDR2 reads SNEGSKA (reference sequence). CDR3 sequence reads: CSATLGGREYNEQFF. The CDR3 nucleotides are TGCAGTGCCACCTTAGGAGGGAGGGAATACAATGAGCAGTTCTTC.

About this clonotype itself: One end of the junction is discordant with germline, which a read error may explain. The V call is TRBV20-1, the J call TRBJ2-2; either TRBD1 or TRBD2 may supply D (5 bases each). Germline CDR1 and CDR2: DFQATT and SNEGSKA (reference sequence). The CDR3 has 15 amino acids. The CDR3 reads CSAPRTRPNTGDLFF. CDR3 nucleotide sequence: TGCAGTGCACCCCGGACACGACCGAACACCGGGGATCTGTTTTTT.

Relative to its sample, this clonotype is medium-sized. The genes are TRBV28 and TRBJ2-3, with D perhaps being TRBD1 or TRBD2 (5 bases each). With 4 bases removed from V and 0 bases from J, the gap between germline ends came to 11 bases. From germline, CDR1 is MDHEN and CDR2 SYDVKM. The length of the CDR3 is 15 residues. DNA of the CDR3: TGTGCCAGCAGTTGGGACGGATCCAGCACAGATACGCAGTATTTT. This codes for CASSWDGSSTDTQYF.

This clonotype was counted many times. J is TRBJ2-1 and V is TRBV28; possible D gene TRBD2, 6 bases. The V gene's germline CDR1 is MDHEN and CDR2 SYDVKM. The CDR3 length is 20 residues. Trimming pared 5 bases from V and 0 bases from J, leaving 26 bases between. Here the CDR3 reads CASSTADSFRSAGSYNEQFF. CDR3 sequence (DNA): TGTGCCAGCAGTACCGCGGACTCTTTCAGATCAGCGGGCTCCTACAATGAGCAGTTCTTC.

This clonotype was counted a few times. The chain links TRBV28 to TRBJ2-7; 14 nucleotides line up with TRBD2. This CDR3 has 17 amino acids. CDR1 is MDHEN and CDR2 is SYDVKM in the germline V gene. V shed 7 bases and J 2 bases; nucleotides not matched to a gene: 10. The CDR3 protein is CASTRLAGGPYTYEQYF. CDR3 in DNA: TGTGCCAGCACTAGACTAGCGGGAGGGCCCTACACCTACGAGCAGTACTTC.

This rearrangement joins TRBV12-3 or TRBV12-4 to TRBJ2-7; 8 nucleotides match TRBD1. The CDR3 is made up of 14 amino acids. The trim removed 1 base at V and 6 bases at J, leaving 5 bases unmatched. The CDR3 DNA reads TGTGCCAGCAGTTTAGTAGGACAGGGTGGCGAGCAGTACTTC. Residues: CASSLVGQGGEQYF.